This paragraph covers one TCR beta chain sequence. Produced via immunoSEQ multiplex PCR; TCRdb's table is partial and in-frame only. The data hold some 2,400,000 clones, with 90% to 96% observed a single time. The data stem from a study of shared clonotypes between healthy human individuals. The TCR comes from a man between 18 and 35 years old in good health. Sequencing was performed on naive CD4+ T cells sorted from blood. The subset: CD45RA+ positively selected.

The CDR3 loop is CASSEESNQPQHF. The CDR3 bases are TGTGCCAGCAGCGAGGAAAGCAATCAGCCCCAGCATTTT. J is TRBJ1-5 and V is TRBV9; D is ambiguous. Germline lookup yields CDR1 SGDLS and CDR2 YYNGEE. This CDR3 has 13 residues. V gave up 3 bases and J gave up 1 base, with 5 bases separating them.